The 25 T cell receptor beta chains below were found in one sample sequenced in a study of blood T cell repertoires in COVID-19. This table comes from immunoSEQ multiplex PCR, and its TCRdb copy is limited to in-frame clones, with some not included. The table lists 45,000 to 65,000 clones, around 79% of them singletons. The material sequenced was peripheral blood. These receptors were collected from a man between 70 and 80 years old with active or convalescent COVID-19.

V and J are TRBV6-6 and TRBJ1-1; TRBD1 might be the D (5 bases). The CDR3 spans 12 residues. V was cut by 7 bases and J by 8 bases, with 14 bases left in between. The germline V gene encodes CDR1 MNHNY and CDR2 SVGAGI (reference sequence). The CDR3 loop reads CASTTLKGEAFF. CDR3 nucleotide sequence: TGTGCCAGCACCACCCTCAAGGGGGAAGCTTTCTTT.

This sequence joins TRBV3-1 (or the pseudogene TRBV3-2) and TRBJ2-2, with 8 bases identical to TRBD2. V was pared by 2 bases and J by 1 base, with 3 bases of the junction left unmatched. Germline assignment: CDR1 LGHDT and CDR2 YNNKEL (reference sequence). This CDR3 comprises 16 residues. This CDR3 reads CASSQYTSGNTGELFF. Here the CDR3 DNA reads TGTGCCAGCAGCCAATATACTAGCGGGAACACCGGGGAGCTGTTTTTT.

V gene TRBV3-1 (or the pseudogene TRBV3-2) combines with J gene TRBJ1-6; no clear D. The CDR3 has 12 residues. CDR1 is LGHDT, CDR2 YNNKEL, per germline (reference sequence). With 1 base removed from V and 9 bases from J, the gap between germline ends came to 4 bases. The CDR3 sequence is CASSQVSSPLHF. DNA for the CDR3: TGTGCCAGCAGCCAAGTATCTTCACCCCTCCACTTT.

The V gene is TRBV6-5, the J gene TRBJ1-1, with 10 bases that match TRBD1. CDR1 and CDR2 from the germline V gene are MNHEY and SVGAGI. V was clipped by 6 bases and J by 5 bases; unmatched bases: 9. This CDR3 has 15 residues. CDR3 DNA sequence: TGTGCCAGCAGACCCGACAGGGGGCTGGTAACTGAAGCTTTCTTT. It translates to CASRPDRGLVTEAFF.

This clone was seen once. The chain carries TRBV11-3 and TRBJ2-2, with 9 bases aligning to TRBD1. The CDR3 totals 15 residues. Germline V gene lookup returns CDR1 SGHNT and CDR2 YENEEA. V shed 5 bases and J 5 bases; nucleotides not matched to a gene: 6. The CDR3 is CASSRPGQGTGELFF. As DNA, the CDR3 is TGTGCCAGCAGCCGGCCGGGACAGGGAACCGGGGAGCTGTTTTTT.

This clone occurred once. The chain uses TRBV6-5 and TRBJ1-1; maybe TRBD1 (6 bases). Germline V lookup: CDR1 MNHEY, CDR2 SVGAGI. The length of the CDR3 is 12 residues. V was cut by 7 bases and J by 4 bases, with 10 bases left in between. As DNA, the CDR3 is TGTGCCAGCAAAGAAGGGGGCACTGAAGCTTTCTTT. Its translation: CASKEGGTEAFF.

This clone was seen only a few times. The CDR3, as DNA: TGCAGCGGCCTTTGGGGGATCTTCCGGGACAGAGCTAACTATGGCTACACCTTC. Its protein is CSGLWGIFRDRANYGYTF. The rearrangement uses TRBV29-1 and TRBJ1-2; 7 bases fit TRBD1. The CDR3 runs 18 residues. Unmatched junction bases numbered 20, after V lost 7 bases and J lost 0 bases. Germline CDR1 and CDR2: SQVTM and ANQGSEA.

The chain carries TRBV11-2 and TRBJ2-3, with TRBD1 identical over 8 bases. The CDR3 runs to 15 residues. V lost 5 bases, J lost 1 base, and 5 bases stayed unmatched. CDR1 is SGHAT, CDR2 FQNNGV, per germline. The CDR3 DNA is TGTGCCAGCAGCCCAGACAGGGGAGGCACAGATACGCAGTATTTT. Translated: CASSPDRGGTDTQYF.

This clone has a single count. The chain is built from TRBV19 and TRBJ2-1; 8 positions agree with TRBD2. Germline-derived CDR1 and CDR2 are LNHDA and SQIVND (reference sequence). J gave up 4 bases and V 1 base, and 3 bases lay outside the gene matches. The CDR3 covers 15 residues. The CDR3 loop is CASSIASGPYNEQFF. The CDR3 nucleotides are TGTGCCAGTAGTATAGCTAGCGGGCCTTACAATGAGCAGTTCTTC.

This chain links TRBV6-5 with TRBJ2-7, with D possibly TRBD1 on 5 matching bases. The CDR3 has 14 amino acids. V gave up 10 bases and J gave up 5 bases, with 21 bases separating them. CDR1 is MNHEY, CDR2 SVGAGI, per germline. CDR3 nucleotide sequence: TGTGCCACCCAACGACAGTATAGATTCGACGAGCAGTACTTC. This sequence encodes CATQRQYRFDEQYF.

V and J are TRBV12-5 and TRBJ2-1, with D possibly TRBD2 on 5 matching bases. The CDR3 loop spans 16 amino acids. V was cut by 3 bases and J by 6 bases, with 18 bases left in between. Germline V gene lookup returns CDR1 LGHNT and CDR2 FRNRAP. CDR3 residues: CASGFNPGEDFNEQFF. In DNA form, the CDR3 reads TGTGCTAGTGGTTTTAATCCAGGCGAGGACTTCAATGAGCAGTTCTTC.

The chain employs TRBV12-5 and TRBJ1-1, with 8 nucleotides matching TRBD1. Germline V gene sequence: CDR1 LGHNT, CDR2 FRNRAP. The CDR3 runs to 16 residues. Losses at the gene ends were 0 bases for V and 1 base for J; bases not matched to a gene: 4. CDR3 in DNA: TGTGCTAGTGGTTTGGTACTTCAGGGGGCGAACACTGAAGCTTTCTTT. This codes for CASGLVLQGANTEAFF. The full variable domain, rest sourced from reference TRBV12-5 and TRBJ1-1, is DARVTQTPRHKVTEMGQEVTMRCQPILGHNTVFWYRQTMMQGLELLAYFRNRAPLDDSGMPKDRFSAEMPDATLATLKIQPSEPRDSAVYFCASGLVLQGANTEAFFGQGTRLTVV.

This clone was detected only a few times. The chain links TRBV2 to TRBJ2-5; 12 nucleotides match TRBD2. J lost 2 bases, V lost 6 bases, and 7 bases had no gene match. CDR3 length equals 16 residues. In germline, CDR1 is SNHLY, CDR2 FYNNEI. The CDR3 DNA follows: TGTGCCAGCAGGGGGACTAGCGGGCCCCCACAAGAGACCCAGTACTTC. This translates into CASRGTSGPPQETQYF.

The chain employs TRBV7-2 and TRBJ2-2; 8 bases line up with TRBD2. Germline-derived CDR1 and CDR2 are SGHTA and FQGNSA. Germline trimming cut 8 bases from V and 2 bases from J; bases unmatched to any gene: 7. There are 15 residues in the CDR3. Here the CDR3 reads CASASSGPNTGELFF. The CDR3 DNA reads TGTGCCAGCGCCTCTAGCGGGCCTAACACCGGGGAGCTGTTTTTT.

The chain is built from TRBV27 and TRBJ2-1, with 11 bases lining up with TRBD2. The J segment lost 7 bases and the V segment lost 4 bases, leaving 6 bases of the junction unmatched. The CDR3 sequence is 15 residues long. The germline V gene has CDR1 MNHEY and CDR2 SMNVEV (reference sequence). The CDR3 sequence is CASSYGTSGKNEQFF. CDR3 nucleotides: TGTGCCAGCAGTTATGGGACTAGCGGAAAAAATGAGCAGTTCTTC.

The CDR3 nucleotides are TGTGCCAGCAGTTTGGGCGGGGGCTCCTACAATGAGCAGTTCTTC. This translates into CASSLGGGSYNEQFF. The rearrangement uses TRBV28 and TRBJ2-1; 7 bases line up with TRBD2. Germline CDR1 reads MDHEN; CDR2 reads SYDVKM. This CDR3 contains 15 residues. J was trimmed by 0 bases and V by 3 bases; bases with no gene match: 2.

This chain joins TRBV6-2 or TRBV6-3 and TRBJ1-4, with 8 bases matching TRBD1. The CDR3 extends over 13 amino acids. Germline-derived CDR1 and CDR2 are MNHEY and SVGEGT. V lost 5 bases and J lost 7; bases outside the gene matches: 3. The chain's CDR3 is CASSLDRGEKLFF. The CDR3 DNA follows: TGTGCCAGCAGTCTCGACAGGGGTGAAAAACTGTTTTTT.

This clone came up once. This chain joins TRBV6-6 and TRBJ2-7; possibly TRBD2 for D (5 bases). V was cut by 0 bases and J by 6 bases, with 12 bases left in between. The germline CDR1 and CDR2 sequences are MNHNY and SVGAGI (reference sequence). CDR3 length: 14 amino acids. CDR3 coding DNA: TGTGCCAGCAGTTACTCAGAGGAGGACTCCGAGCAGTACTTC. Amino acid sequence: CASSYSEEDSEQYF.

The chain combines TRBV28 with TRBJ2-2, with 7 bases matching TRBD2. This CDR3 spans 14 amino acids. Per germline, CDR1 MDHEN and CDR2 SYDVKM. After removal of 8 bases from V and 7 bases from J, the junction contained 10 bases not matched to a gene. CDR3 residues: CASRAPGGIGELFF. The DNA of the CDR3 is TGTGCCAGCCGAGCCCCGGGAGGTATCGGGGAGCTGTTTTTT.

The chain joins TRBV5-6 to TRBJ2-5, with TRBD1 as a possible D gene (6 bases). Trimming removed 5 bases at V and 2 bases at J, with 10 bases between. The CDR3 sequence is 13 residues long. Per germline, CDR1 SGHDT and CDR2 YYEEEE. The CDR3: CASRRTVQETQYF. The CDR3 nucleotides are TGTGCCAGCAGGCGGACAGTTCAAGAGACCCAGTACTTC.

V and J are TRBV5-1 and TRBJ2-1; 8 nucleotides agree with TRBD2. The CDR3 sequence is 17 residues long. CDR1 is SGHRS and CDR2 is YFSETQ in the germline V gene. The junction had 17 bases not matched to a gene; V was cut back by 4 bases and J by 8 bases. As DNA, the CDR3 is TGCGCCAGCAGCGCAAGGATATCTAGCGGGTCACGGGATGAGCAGTTCTTC. Protein sequence: CASSARISSGSRDEQFF.

V usage is TRBV27 and J usage is TRBJ2-3; D unclear. Trimming pared 5 bases from V and 2 bases from J, leaving 8 bases between. Germline V gene sequence: CDR1 MNHEY, CDR2 SMNVEV (reference sequence). CDR3 size: 13 residues. The CDR3, as DNA: TGTGCCAGCAGTGTAATTCCCACAGATACGCAGTATTTT. Protein product: CASSVIPTDTQYF.

The rearrangement uses TRBV30 and TRBJ2-6, with TRBD1 identical over 11 bases. Trimming took 0 bases from V and 0 from J; bases not matched to a gene: 7. The V gene's germline CDR1 is GTSNPN and CDR2 SVGIG (reference sequence). CDR3 size: 19 residues. The CDR3, as DNA: TGTGCCTGGAGTGTAGTCGGACAGGGGGCCTTCTCTGGGGCCAACGTCCTGACTTTC. The encoded protein is CAWSVVGQGAFSGANVLTF.

The V and J genes are TRBV7-2 and TRBJ2-3; 9 bases agree with TRBD1. The CDR3 has 16 amino acids. Germline assignment: CDR1 SGHTA and CDR2 FQGNSA. After removal of 5 bases from V and 3 bases from J, the junction contained 9 bases not matched to a gene. CDR3 residues: CASSEGQGYRTDTQYF. Written as DNA, the CDR3 is TGTGCCAGCAGCGAGGGACAGGGCTATCGGACAGATACGCAGTATTTT.

The V gene is TRBV4-2, the J gene TRBJ1-5; D unresolved. The V gene's germline CDR1 is LGHNA and CDR2 YNFKEQ. The CDR3 spans 14 residues. V lost 2 bases, J lost 6 bases, and 11 bases lay in between. This chain's CDR3 is CASSQPDGSQPQHF. The CDR3 DNA reads as TGTGCCAGCAGCCAACCCGACGGGAGTCAGCCCCAGCATTTT.